The 14 T cell receptor beta chains presented below share a single source sample, sequenced in a study of early stage breast cancer tumors. Measured with immunoSEQ multiplex PCR; TCRdb has only the in-frame clones, and not every one. Of 45,000 to 65,000 clones in the sample, around 80% were seen once. The source material was blood. These TCRs come from a person aged 40 to 49 with breast cancer.

This chain uses TRBV19 with TRBJ2-7, with D unresolved. V was clipped by 6 bases and J by 7 bases, with 16 bases between them. The CDR3 sequence is 13 residues long. The germline CDR1 and CDR2 sequences are LNHDA and SQIVND (reference sequence). This chain's CDR3 is CASSPTGLGEQYF. CDR3 coding DNA: TGTGCCAGTAGCCCCACGGGCCTGGGGGAGCAGTACTTC.

The chain couples TRBV2 to TRBJ2-7; 10 bases line up with TRBD2. With V trimmed by 6 bases and J by 6 bases, 5 bases remained unmatched. This CDR3 region has 13 residues. Germline V gene data show CDR1 as SNHLY and CDR2 as FYNNEI. CDR3 coding DNA: TGTGCCAGCAGAGGGACTAGCGCAGGCGAGCAGTACTTC. It encodes CASRGTSAGEQYF.

CDR3 DNA: TGTGCCATCAGTGAGATAGGACAGGGAGGACGGGGTGAGCAGTTCTTC. Translated: CAISEIGQGGRGEQFF. This chain links TRBV10-3 with TRBJ2-1, with 8 bases matching TRBD1. V was clipped by 2 bases and J by 9 bases; unmatched bases: 12. Germline values: CDR1 ENHRY, CDR2 SYGVKD. The CDR3 runs to 16 residues.

The genes are TRBV14 and TRBJ1-4; D is ambiguous. This CDR3 region has 15 residues. The germline gives CDR1 SGHDN, CDR2 FVKESK. Trimming left V 0 bases short and J 7 bases short, with 12 bases between. The CDR3 spells CASSQDLGKGEKLFF. CDR3 nucleotide sequence: TGTGCCAGCAGCCAAGATCTGGGGAAGGGTGAAAAACTGTTTTTT.

The chain links TRBV10-3 to TRBJ1-1, with TRBD1 matching over 7 bases. CDR1 is ENHRY, CDR2 SYGVKD, per germline. The CDR3 is made up of 14 amino acids. V lost 2 bases, J lost 0 bases, and 0 bases stayed unmatched. The CDR3 here is CAISEGQVNTEAFF. CDR3 nucleotides: TGTGCCATCAGTGAGGGACAGGTGAACACTGAAGCTTTCTTT.

The CDR3 DNA reads TGTGCCAGCAGTGAGGCCGGGCCGCCCTTAGAGACCCAGTACTTC. Its translation is CASSEAGPPLETQYF. The V call is TRBV6-1, the J call TRBJ2-5, with D uncertain. Deletions cut 3 bases from V and 4 bases from J, with 15 bases between. CDR1 and CDR2 (germline): MNHNS, SASEGT. This CDR3 region has 15 residues.

The chain employs TRBV7-9 and TRBJ1-2; D remains ambiguous. The CDR3 consists of 14 residues. Trimming left V 5 bases short and J 0 bases short, with 10 bases between. Germline loops: CDR1 SEHNR, CDR2 FQNEAQ (reference sequence). The CDR3 nucleotides are TGTGCCAGCAGCCGGTCCAGTGCTAACTATGGCTACACCTTC. Translating gives CASSRSSANYGYTF.

The chain is built from TRBV29-1 and TRBJ2-2; tentatively, D is TRBD1 (5 bases). Trimming left V 7 bases short and J 0 bases short, with 12 bases between. The germline CDR1 and CDR2 sequences are SQVTM and ANQGSEA. The CDR3 spans 14 residues. This chain's CDR3 is CSASTETNTGELFF. CDR3 in DNA: TGCAGCGCATCGACAGAGACGAACACCGGGGAGCTGTTTTTT.

The chain is built from TRBV7-2 and TRBJ2-5; perhaps TRBD2 as D (6 bases). The V and J ends lost 1 base and 1 base respectively, with 7 bases between them. The CDR3 covers 14 residues. Per germline, CDR1 SGHTA and CDR2 FQGNSA. CDR3 coding DNA: TGTGCCAGCAGCTTAGGCGGGGCCCAAGAGACCCAGTACTTC. Amino acids: CASSLGGAQETQYF. Filled out from reference TRBV7-2 and TRBJ2-5, the complete variable domain reads GAGVSQSPSNKVTEKGKDVELRCDPISGHTALYWYRQSLGQGLEFLIYFQGNSAPDKSGLPSDRFSAERTGGSVSTLTIQRTQQEDSAVYLCASSLGGAQETQYFGPGTRLLVL.

J is TRBJ1-2 and V is TRBV6-1; D is undetermined. The V gene lost 4 bases and the J gene lost 14 bases, with 20 bases spanning the gap. In germline, CDR1 is MNHNS, CDR2 SASEGT. The CDR3 is 13 amino acids. DNA of the CDR3: TGTGCCAGCAGTGTTAACACCGCCGAAAAGGGTACCTTC. Protein sequence: CASSVNTAEKGTF.

The rearrangement joins TRBV15 to TRBJ1-4; TRBD1 agrees at 9 bases. The CDR3 is 16 amino acids. The germline CDR1 and CDR2 sequences are LNHNV and YYDKDF (reference sequence). V shed 5 bases and J 7 bases; nucleotides not matched to a gene: 11. This CDR3 is CATSPRQGGRFEKLFF. The CDR3 nucleotides read TGTGCCACCAGCCCCAGACAGGGGGGGAGGTTTGAAAAACTGTTTTTT.

The genes are TRBV27 and TRBJ2-5; TRBD2 matches 15 bases. Germline V gives CDR1 MNHEY, CDR2 SMNVEV (reference sequence). The CDR3 extends over 16 amino acids. The ends lost 5 bases at V and 5 bases at J; junction bases unmatched: 6. The CDR3 DNA sequence: TGTGCCAGCAGTAACGGACTAGCGGGAGGGATGGAGACCCAGTACTTC. Translated: CASSNGLAGGMETQYF.

The chain has TRBV29-1 and TRBJ1-2; D call uncertain. V lost 7 bases to trimming and J lost 2 bases, with 11 bases between them. Germline V CDR1 and CDR2: SQVTM, ANQGSEA. This CDR3 region has 12 residues. Written as DNA, the CDR3 is TGCAGCGCATACCGGAGAAACTATGGCTACACCTTC. It is translated as CSAYRRNYGYTF.

This clone was observed a single time. The V and J genes are TRBV18 and TRBJ2-7; a weak D match, TRBD1 (5 bases). CDR3 length equals 12 residues. V lost 1 base and J lost 5, with 6 bases in between. Germline V lookup: CDR1 KGHSH, CDR2 LQKENI. CDR3 protein: CASSPLRDEQYF. CDR3 in DNA: TGTGCCAGCTCACCACTCAGGGACGAGCAGTACTTC.